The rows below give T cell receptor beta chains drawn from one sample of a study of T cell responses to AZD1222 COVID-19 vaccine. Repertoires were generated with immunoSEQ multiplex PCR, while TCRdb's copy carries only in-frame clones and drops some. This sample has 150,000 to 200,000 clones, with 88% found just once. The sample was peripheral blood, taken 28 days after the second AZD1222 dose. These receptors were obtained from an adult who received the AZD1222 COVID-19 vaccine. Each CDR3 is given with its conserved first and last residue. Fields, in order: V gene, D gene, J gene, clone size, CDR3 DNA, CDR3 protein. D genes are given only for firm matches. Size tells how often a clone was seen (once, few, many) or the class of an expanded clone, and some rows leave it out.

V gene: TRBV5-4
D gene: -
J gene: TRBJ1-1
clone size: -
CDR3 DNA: TGTGCCAGCAGCGGTTCAGGGATGCGAGGCACTGAAGCTTTCTTT
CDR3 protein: CASSGSGMRGTEAFF

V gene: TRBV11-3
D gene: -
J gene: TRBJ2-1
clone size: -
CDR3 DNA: TGTGCCAGCAGCTTAGAACAGGGAGAATTGCATGAGCAGTTCTTC
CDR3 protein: CASSLEQGELHEQFF

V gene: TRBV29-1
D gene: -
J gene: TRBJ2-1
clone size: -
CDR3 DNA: TGCAGCGTCGGCGACACTACAAAGGATGAGCAGTTCTTC
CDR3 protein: CSVGDTTKDEQFF

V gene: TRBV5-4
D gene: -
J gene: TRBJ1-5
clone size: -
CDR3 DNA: TGTGCCAGCAGCTTGGATCCTTATTTAGGGACAAAGGACGGGGCCCAGCATTTT
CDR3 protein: CASSLDPYLGTKDGAQHF

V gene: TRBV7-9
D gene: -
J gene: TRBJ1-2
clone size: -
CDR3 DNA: TGTGCCAGCAGCCCCTCTGGGGGGGACTATGGCTACACCTTC
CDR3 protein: CASSPSGGDYGYTF

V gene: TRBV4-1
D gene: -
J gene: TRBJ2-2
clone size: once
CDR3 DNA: TGCGCCAGCAGCCAAGAAGTCGGGGAGCTGTTTTTT
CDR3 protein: CASSQEVGELFF

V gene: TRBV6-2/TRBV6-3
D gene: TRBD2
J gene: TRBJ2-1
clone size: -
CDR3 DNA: TGTGCCAGCAGTTACGTCCGAACTAGCGGGAGGGCCAAGCAGTTCTTC
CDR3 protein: CASSYVRTSGRAKQFF

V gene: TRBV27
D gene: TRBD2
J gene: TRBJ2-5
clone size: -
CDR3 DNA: TGTGCCAGCAGCTCTCTAGCGGAGAGGGAGACCCAGTACTTC
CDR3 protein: CASSSLAERETQYF

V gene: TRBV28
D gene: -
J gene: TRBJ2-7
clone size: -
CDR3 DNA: TGTGCCAGCAGTTTAAGCGGAACCTACGAGCAGTACTTC
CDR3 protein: CASSLSGTYEQYF

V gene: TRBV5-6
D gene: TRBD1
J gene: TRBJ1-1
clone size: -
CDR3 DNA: TGTGCCAGCAGCTCGGCCGGGACAGGGGAGACTGAAGCTTTCTTT
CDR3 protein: CASSSAGTGETEAFF

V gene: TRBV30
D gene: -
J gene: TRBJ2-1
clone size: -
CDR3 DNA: TGTGCCTGGAGACCCGGGTTTGCCTACAATGAGCAGTTCTTC
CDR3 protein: CAWRPGFAYNEQFF

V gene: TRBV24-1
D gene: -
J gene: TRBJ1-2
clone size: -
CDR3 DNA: TGTGCCACCAGTGACTGGGACGGTAACTATGGCTACACCTTC
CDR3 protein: CATSDWDGNYGYTF

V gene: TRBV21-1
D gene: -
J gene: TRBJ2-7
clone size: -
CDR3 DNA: TGTGCCAGCAGCAAAGCGAGAAGGGCCTACGAGCAGTACTTC
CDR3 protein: CASSKARRAYEQYF

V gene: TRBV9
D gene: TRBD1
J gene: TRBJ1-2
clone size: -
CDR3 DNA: TGTGCCAGCAGCCCTTCAGGGACAGGGGGCCGTGGCTACACCTTC
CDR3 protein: CASSPSGTGGRGYTF

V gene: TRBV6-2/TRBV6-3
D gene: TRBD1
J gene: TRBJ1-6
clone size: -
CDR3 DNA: TGTGCCAGCAGCCCCGGGACAGCTAAGAGCTCCTATAATTCACCCCTCCACTTT
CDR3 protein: CASSPGTAKSSYNSPLHF